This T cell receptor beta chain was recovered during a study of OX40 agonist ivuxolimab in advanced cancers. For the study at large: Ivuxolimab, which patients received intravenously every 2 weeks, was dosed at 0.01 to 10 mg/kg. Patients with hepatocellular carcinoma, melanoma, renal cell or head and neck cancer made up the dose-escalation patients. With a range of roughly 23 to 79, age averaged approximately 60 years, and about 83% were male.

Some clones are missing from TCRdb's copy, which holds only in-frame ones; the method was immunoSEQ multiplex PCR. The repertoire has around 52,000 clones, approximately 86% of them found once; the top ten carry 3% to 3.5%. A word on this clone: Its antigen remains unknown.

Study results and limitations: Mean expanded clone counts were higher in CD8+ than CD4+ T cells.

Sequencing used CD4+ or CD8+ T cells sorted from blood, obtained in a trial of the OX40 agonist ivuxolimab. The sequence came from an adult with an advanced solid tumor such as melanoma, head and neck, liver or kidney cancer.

For the CDR3, the DNA is TGTGCCAGCAGTGATAGGGGGGGAGCTCAGCCCCAGCATTTT. Protein sequence: CASSDRGGAQPQHF. The chain has TRBV2 and TRBJ1-5, with TRBD1 as a possible D gene (6 bases). The ends were cut back, 3 bases at V and 6 bases at J, with 12 bases in the middle. The CDR3 extends over 14 amino acids. The germline V gene has CDR1 SNHLY and CDR2 FYNNEI. Full variable domain (remainder filled in from reference TRBV2 and TRBJ1-5): EPEVTQTPSHQVTQMGQEVILRCVPISNHLYFYWYRQILGQKVEFLVSFYNNEISEKSEIFDDQFSVERPDGSNFTLKIRSTKLEDSAMYFCASSDRGGAQPQHFGDGTRLSIL.